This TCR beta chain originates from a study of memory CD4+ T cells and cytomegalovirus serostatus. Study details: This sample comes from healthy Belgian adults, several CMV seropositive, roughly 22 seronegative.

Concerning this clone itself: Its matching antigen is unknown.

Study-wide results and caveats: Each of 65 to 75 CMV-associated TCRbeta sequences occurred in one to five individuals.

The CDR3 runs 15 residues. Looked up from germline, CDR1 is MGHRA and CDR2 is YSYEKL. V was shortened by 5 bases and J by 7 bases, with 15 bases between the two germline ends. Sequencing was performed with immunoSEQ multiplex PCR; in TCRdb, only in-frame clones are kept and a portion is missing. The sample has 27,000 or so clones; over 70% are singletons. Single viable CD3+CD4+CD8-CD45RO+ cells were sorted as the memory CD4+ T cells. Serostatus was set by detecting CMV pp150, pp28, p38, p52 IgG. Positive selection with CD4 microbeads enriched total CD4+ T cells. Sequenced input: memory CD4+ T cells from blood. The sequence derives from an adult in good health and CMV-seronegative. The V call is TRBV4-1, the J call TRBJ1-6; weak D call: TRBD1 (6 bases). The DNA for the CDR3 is TGCGCCAGCAGCGCACAGGGTTCCGCGAATTCACCCCTCCACTTT. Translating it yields CASSAQGSANSPLHF.